Listed here are 29 T cell receptor beta chains from one sample, sequenced in a study of blood T cells in healthy people across ages. Primers used in a second PCR of about 7 to 11 cycles were a sample-barcoded 5' primer and a J-beta primer mix. TCRdb recomputed calls from the 5' RACE reads with MiXCR, one row per CDR3 protein. The table shows 1.5 million to 2 million distinct CDR3 sequences, with 28% occurring only once. Sequencing was performed on blood. The receptors come from a woman aged 25 to 39 in good health.

This clonotype turned up a few times. The chain couples TRBV20-1 to TRBJ2-3, with a weak D call TRBD1 (5 bases). CDR1 DFQATT and CDR2 SNEGSKA come from the germline V gene (reference sequence). CDR3 length equals 12 residues. V was cut by 8 bases and J by 5 bases, with 14 bases left in between. Here the CDR3 DNA reads TGCAGTCTCCAGGGCTTTGGAGATACGCAGTATTTT. Its protein product is CSLQGFGDTQYF.

DNA for the CDR3: TGTGCCAGCAGCTCAGCACAGGGGAACTCTGGAAACACCATATATTTT. Translated, it gives CASSSAQGNSGNTIYF. The V gene is TRBV7-6, the J gene TRBJ1-3; 7 bases agree with TRBD1. From germline, CDR1 is SGHVS and CDR2 FNYEAQ. The CDR3 covers 16 residues. With 4 bases clipped from V and 0 bases from J, the junction kept 6 bases outside the gene matches. The entire variable domain, with the rest obtained from reference TRBV7-6 and TRBJ1-3, is as follows: GAGVSQSPRYKVTKRGQDVALRCDPISGHVSLYWYRQALGQGPEFLTYFNYEAQQDKSGLPNDRFSAERPEGSISTLTIQRTEQRDSAMYRCASSSAQGNSGNTIYFGEGSWLTVV.

In this sample, this clonotype turned up many times. This chain uses TRBV29-1 with TRBJ2-1, with a weak D call TRBD1 (5 bases). Germline loops: CDR1 SQVTM, CDR2 ANQGSEA. Between the trimmed V and J ends, which lost 6 bases and 6 bases, there was a span of 15 bases. The CDR3 length is 13 residues. The DNA of the CDR3 is TGCAGCGTGGGGCCCAAATCATCCAATGAGCAGTTCTTC. Encoded protein: CSVGPKSSNEQFF.

This clonotype was observed a few times. The genes are TRBV24-1 and TRBJ1-3; D gene ambiguous. V was shortened by 4 bases and J by 0 bases, with 12 bases between the two germline ends. This CDR3 is 16 amino acids long. Germline CDR1 is KGHDR and CDR2 is SFDVKD. The CDR3 loop reads CATSDQRLYSGNTIYF. The CDR3 coding sequence is TGTGCCACCAGTGACCAGCGACTATACTCTGGAAACACCATATATTTT.

This clonotype was counted many times. V usage is TRBV10-3 and J usage is TRBJ2-7, with a tentative D call TRBD1 (5 bases). The germline V and J ends were trimmed by 6 bases and 5 bases, with 14 bases remaining between them. Germline V gene lookup returns CDR1 ENHRY and CDR2 SYGVKD. This CDR3 contains 13 residues. The CDR3 reads CAISPTETHEQYF. Here the CDR3 DNA reads TGTGCCATCAGCCCGACAGAGACCCACGAGCAGTACTTC.

This chain's CDR3 is CASSQESVSYEQYF. Here the CDR3 DNA reads TGTGCCAGCAGCCAAGAGAGTGTCTCCTACGAGCAGTACTTC. This rearrangement joins TRBV14 to TRBJ2-7; D uncertain. CDR1 is SGHDN, CDR2 FVKESK, per germline. The germline V and J ends were trimmed by 0 bases and 0 bases, with 6 bases remaining between them. The CDR3 extends over 14 amino acids.

The sample holds many counts of this clonotype. V usage is TRBV6-1 and J usage is TRBJ2-5; perhaps TRBD1 as D (5 bases). The V end lost 11 bases, the J end lost 5 bases, and 12 bases lay between the germline ends. CDR3 length: 11 residues. CDR1 is MNHNS, CDR2 SASEGT, per germline. For the CDR3, the DNA is TGTGCCTGCGGCAGGGTGGAGACCCAGTACTTC. As protein: CACGRVETQYF.

The rearrangement links TRBV2 to TRBJ2-5; a weak D match, TRBD1 (6 bases). Germline V lookup: CDR1 SNHLY, CDR2 FYNNEI. V lost 6 bases, J lost 4 bases, and 15 bases lay in between. The CDR3 covers 14 residues. CDR3 region: CASSEQGWGETQYF. In DNA, the CDR3 is TGTGCCAGCAGCGAACAGGGATGGGGAGAGACCCAGTACTTC.

With respect to this clonotype: The junction and the germline gene differ at one end; a read error may be behind it. The chain carries TRBV12-3 or TRBV12-4 and TRBJ2-3; 11 bases match TRBD2. This CDR3 is built from 16 residues. The CDR3 bases are TGTGCCAGCAGCTTAGCGGGAGGGCCGAGCACAGATGCGCAGTATTTT. It yields the protein CASSLAGGPSTDAQYF.

This clonotype was observed at least ten times. The chain has TRBV5-1 and TRBJ2-1; D is perhaps TRBD1 (5 bases). CDR3 length: 15 residues. The V end lost 0 bases, the J end lost 7 bases, and 14 bases lay between the germline ends. CDR1 SGHRS and CDR2 YFSETQ come from the germline V gene. The CDR3, as DNA: TGCGCCAGCAGCTTGGACAGGTCTTTGGGAAATGAGCAGTTCTTC. Protein: CASSLDRSLGNEQFF.

The chain carries TRBV6-1 and TRBJ2-7; 11 nucleotides align to TRBD1. The CDR3 sequence is 15 residues long. The germline CDR1 and CDR2 sequences are MNHNS and SASEGT. V gave up 4 bases and J gave up 7 bases; unmatched junction bases: 9. Here the CDR3 reads CASSAPWDRGYEQYF. The CDR3 nucleotides read TGTGCCAGCAGTGCCCCTTGGGACAGGGGGTATGAGCAGTACTTC.

The genes are TRBV20-1 and TRBJ1-1; TRBD1 might be the D (5 bases). The length of the CDR3 is 14 residues. Germline CDR1 is DFQATT and CDR2 is SNEGSKA (reference sequence). With 0 bases removed from V and 0 bases from J, the gap between germline ends came to 8 bases. This CDR3 is CSARDMTVNTEAFF. CDR3 nucleotide sequence: TGCAGTGCTAGAGACATGACAGTGAACACTGAAGCTTTCTTT.

The gene calls are TRBV29-1 and TRBJ1-3; TRBD1 is a possible D gene (5 bases). CDR3 length: 14 amino acids. The V and J ends lost 4 bases and 4 bases respectively, with 14 bases between them. In germline, CDR1 is SQVTM, CDR2 ANQGSEA. CDR3 protein: CSVVQEARGNTIYF. The CDR3 bases are TGCAGCGTTGTACAGGAGGCGAGAGGAAACACCATATATTTT.

This clonotype was seen repeatedly, ten times or more. This chain links TRBV29-1 with TRBJ2-5; possibly TRBD1 or TRBD2 for D (5 bases each). CDR3 length equals 18 residues. Germline CDR1 reads SQVTM; CDR2 reads ANQGSEA. V was cut by 5 bases and J by 2 bases, with 27 bases left in between. In nucleotides, the CDR3 is TGCAGCGTTAGCCCACTAATAGCCGGGGCTCTTAATCAAGAGACCCAGTACTTC. This encodes CSVSPLIAGALNQETQYF.

The rearrangement links TRBV6-1 to TRBJ2-1; 15 bases fit TRBD2. The V segment lost 5 bases and the J segment 9 bases; nucleotides outside the gene matches: 8. The CDR3 has 16 residues. Germline lookup yields CDR1 MNHNS and CDR2 SASEGT. The CDR3 DNA reads as TGTGCCAGCAGTCCGGGGACTAGCGGGAGGTTGGTTGAGCAGTTCTTC. This translates into CASSPGTSGRLVEQFF.

The chain joins TRBV29-1 to TRBJ2-7; 7 nucleotides line up with TRBD2. The junction had 3 bases not matched to a gene; V was cut back by 7 bases and J by 0 bases. Per germline, CDR1 SQVTM and CDR2 ANQGSEA. This CDR3 contains 12 residues. In DNA, the CDR3 is TGCAGCGGGGGGGGATACTCCTACGAGCAGTACTTC. It translates to CSGGGYSYEQYF.

The genes are TRBV2 and TRBJ2-7; 10 bases map to TRBD1. Germline trimming cut 6 bases from V and 3 bases from J; bases unmatched to any gene: 8. The length of the CDR3 is 15 residues. Germline assignment: CDR1 SNHLY and CDR2 FYNNEI. This chain's CDR3 is CASSQGTGDIYEQYF. CDR3 DNA: TGTGCCAGCAGCCAAGGGACAGGGGATATCTACGAGCAGTACTTC.

A few counts support this clonotype. The rearrangement joins TRBV28 to TRBJ2-3; possibly TRBD1 or TRBD2 for D (5 bases each). V was shortened by 8 bases and J by 4 bases, with 19 bases between the two germline ends. Germline CDR1 reads MDHEN; CDR2 reads SYDVKM. The length of the CDR3 is 15 residues. The CDR3 DNA is TGTGCCAGCGGGCCGGGACCAGGTTTGGCAGATACGCAGTATTTT. This gives the protein CASGPGPGLADTQYF. Together with reference TRBV28 and TRBJ2-3, the CDR3 gives the full variable domain: DVKVTQSSRYLVKRTGEKVFLECVQDMDHENMFWYRQDPGLGLRLIYFSYDVKMKEKGDIPEGYSVSREKKERFSLILESASTNQTSMYLCASGPGPGLADTQYFGPGTRLTVL.

This clonotype was picked up a small number of times. One junction end disagrees with the germline gene, perhaps due to a read error. The chain is built from TRBV12-3 or TRBV12-4 and TRBJ2-1; a weak D match, TRBD2 (5 bases). The CDR3 loop spans 12 amino acids. The CDR3: CASSPTGNELFF. The DNA for the CDR3 is TGTGCCAGCAGTCCAACGGGAAATGAGCTGTTCTTC.

J is TRBJ2-7 and V is TRBV12-3 or TRBV12-4, with 8 bases identical to TRBD2. The ends lost 11 bases at V and 10 bases at J; junction bases unmatched: 10. The CDR3 length is 11 residues. CDR3 nucleotide sequence: TGTGCCTCGGGGGGGGTCGCGGCCCAGTACTTC. Translated: CASGGVAAQYF.

A word on this clonotype: A much larger clone sits a single nucleotide away, making a read error possible. The chain couples TRBV25-1 to TRBJ2-4, with a possible D match to TRBD1 (6 bases). CDR3 length: 11 amino acids. In germline, CDR1 is MGHDK, CDR2 SYGVNS. V lost 5 bases, J lost 13 bases, and 12 bases lay in between. The CDR3 here is CASSNAGVQYF. CDR3 nucleotide sequence: TGTGCCAGCAGTAACGCAGGGGTGCAGTACTTC.

A few counts support this clonotype. A much larger clone lies a single base off, so this may be a read error. The chain has TRBV29-1 and TRBJ2-7; D possibly corresponds to TRBD2 (6 bases). Trimming cost V 7 bases and J 1 base, with 11 bases left between them. The germline gives CDR1 SQVTM, CDR2 ANQGSEA. The CDR3 consists of 12 residues. CDR3 nucleotide sequence: TGCAGCGCAGGAGGGACTTCCTACGAGCAGTACTTC. Amino acids: CSAGGTSYEQYF.

As to this clonotype: Possible read error: a much larger clone is one base away. V is TRBV10-3 and J is TRBJ2-6; D may be TRBD1 (5 bases). The V end lost 2 bases, the J end lost 0 bases, and 14 bases lay between the germline ends. The CDR3 loop spans 18 amino acids. Per the germline V gene, CDR1 is ENHRY and CDR2 is SYGVKD. In DNA, the CDR3 is TGTGCCATCAGTGAGACAGGCCCCTCGCTCTCTGGGGCCAACGTCCTGACTTTC. It codes for CAISETGPSLSGANVLTF.

This clonotype was observed a handful of times. This chain connects TRBV9 to TRBJ2-1; 8 bases agree with TRBD2. The closer fit of TRBJ2-7 to the DNA end suggests the J call may be wrong. The germline gives CDR1 SGDLS, CDR2 YYNGEE. This CDR3 comprises 16 residues. CDR3 sequence reads: CASSVVSGGSWGEQYF. The CDR3 nucleotides read TGTGCCAGCAGCGTAGTCTCGGGAGGGTCTTGGGGCGAGCAGTACTTC.

The chain links TRBV9 to TRBJ1-6; 9 bases fit TRBD1. Germline V CDR1 and CDR2: SGDLS, YYNGEE. Trimming took 0 bases from V and 7 from J; bases not matched to a gene: 8. The CDR3 is 17 amino acids. CDR3 sequence: CASSVDYIGQGNSPLHF. For the CDR3, the DNA is TGTGCCAGCAGCGTAGATTATATTGGACAGGGGAATTCACCCCTCCACTTT.

This clonotype appeared a few times. The gene calls are TRBV16 and TRBJ1-5, with unresolved D. V dropped 0 bases and J dropped 5 bases, with 11 bases sitting between them. This CDR3 is 15 amino acids long. The germline gives CDR1 KGHSY, CDR2 FQNENV. The CDR3 sequence: CASSQSTTAYQPQHF. The CDR3 coding sequence is TGTGCCAGCAGCCAATCTACTACAGCCTATCAGCCCCAGCATTTT.

This chain links TRBV5-5 with TRBJ2-7; D perhaps matches TRBD2 (5 bases). Germline-derived CDR1 and CDR2 are SGHKS and YYEKEE (reference sequence). The CDR3 totals 15 residues. The V end was cut by 5 bases, the J end by 3 bases, with 18 bases between. CDR3 amino acids: CASSPGTYSNYEQYF. The DNA for the CDR3 is TGTGCCAGCAGTCCGGGAACCTACTCGAACTACGAGCAGTACTTC.

With respect to this clonotype: An end of the junction differs from the germline gene, which may be a read error. The V gene is TRBV5-1, the J gene TRBJ2-3, with TRBD2 identical over 9 bases. Per the germline V gene, CDR1 is SGHRS and CDR2 is YFSETQ. This CDR3 spans 15 amino acids. The CDR3 region has the DNA TGCGCCAGCGGCTTGAGCGGGGGGAGCACAGATACGCAGTATTTT. Translating it yields CASGLSGGSTDTQYF. Using reference TRBV5-1 and TRBJ2-3 for the parts outside the CDR3, the full variable domain is KAGVTQTPRYLIKTRGQQVTLSCSPISGHRSVSWYQQTPGQGLQFLFEYFSETQRNKGNFPGRFSGRQFSNSRSEMNVSTLELGDSALYLCASGLSGGSTDTQYFGPGTRLTVL.

This clonotype occurred many times. The V and J genes are TRBV29-1 and TRBJ2-3; TRBD2 might be the D (6 bases). This CDR3 has 12 amino acids. Per the germline V gene, CDR1 is SQVTM and CDR2 is ANQGSEA. CDR3 in amino acids: CTTRGTEDTQYF. In nucleotides, the CDR3 is TGCACCACTCGAGGGACTGAAGATACGCAGTATTTT.